The 9 T cell receptor beta chains in this list originate from one sample, sequenced in a study of T cells in Graves' hyperthyroidism and ophthalmopathy. RNA transcripts yielded amplified TCR beta CDR3 regions. First-round RT-PCR of the TCR CDR3 relied on the HTBI primer set. MiXCR, applied by TCRdb to the multiplex PCR reads, yields one record per CDR3 protein. The data hold roughly 500,000 distinct CDR3 sequences, with about 46% observed a single time. Sequencing was carried out using peripheral blood or thyroid tissue (not recorded which). The receptors stem from an adult woman with Graves' disease, either hyperthyroidism or ophthalmopathy (not recorded which).

This clonotype was recorded only once. V is TRBV15 and J is TRBJ2-7; 7 nucleotides line up with TRBD1. Germline loops: CDR1 LNHNV, CDR2 YYDKDF (reference sequence). This CDR3 comprises 16 residues. Losses at the gene ends were 3 bases for V and 0 bases for J; bases not matched to a gene: 8. This CDR3 reads CATSSGVTGSSYEQYF. CDR3 nucleotide sequence: TGTGCCACCAGCAGTGGGGTGACAGGGAGCTCCTACGAGCAGTACTTC. The full variable domain, with the rest looked up from reference TRBV15 and TRBJ2-7, is DAMVIQNPRYQVTQFGKPVTLSCSQTLNHNVMYWYQQKSSQAPKLLFHYYDKDFNNEADTPDNFQSRRPNTSFCFLDIRSPGLGDTAMYLCATSSGVTGSSYEQYFGPGTRLTVT.

This clonotype appeared a few times. V usage is TRBV15 and J usage is TRBJ2-1; D may be TRBD2 (7 bases). CDR3 size: 16 residues. V was clipped by 1 base and J by 5 bases, with 15 bases between them. Germline-derived CDR1 and CDR2 are LNHNV and YYDKDF (reference sequence). CDR3 in amino acids: CATSRVAGAGDNEQFF. CDR3 DNA: TGTGCCACCAGCAGAGTGGCAGGGGCGGGGGACAATGAGCAGTTCTTC. Using reference TRBV15 and TRBJ2-1 for the parts outside the CDR3, the full variable domain is DAMVIQNPRYQVTQFGKPVTLSCSQTLNHNVMYWYQQKSSQAPKLLFHYYDKDFNNEADTPDNFQSRRPNTSFCFLDIRSPGLGDTAMYLCATSRVAGAGDNEQFFGPGTRLTVL.

V gene TRBV20-1 combines with J gene TRBJ1-6, with TRBD1 matching over 10 bases. The ends lost 4 bases at V and 10 bases at J; junction bases unmatched: 10. The CDR3 totals 15 residues. Germline CDR1 reads DFQATT; CDR2 reads SNEGSKA (reference sequence). This chain's CDR3 is CSATVGQGLNSPLHF. The CDR3 region has the DNA TGCAGTGCTACGGTGGGACAGGGGTTGAACTCACCCCTCCACTTT.

The rearrangement links TRBV24-1 to TRBJ2-3; D is uncertain. Between the trimmed V and J ends, which lost 5 bases and 3 bases, there was a span of 14 bases. The CDR3 contains 15 residues. In germline, CDR1 is KGHDR, CDR2 SFDVKD. CDR3 DNA: TGTGCCACCAGTGTCCAGGCAAAAGGGACAGATACGCAGTATTTT. The encoded protein is CATSVQAKGTDTQYF.

This clonotype was counted a few times. This chain connects TRBV2 to TRBJ1-5, with TRBD1 identical over 7 bases. Trimming removed 6 bases from V and 7 bases from J; junction bases left unmatched: 6. The CDR3 totals 13 residues. The germline CDR1 and CDR2 sequences are SNHLY and FYNNEI. Written as DNA, the CDR3 is TGTGCCAGCAGGACAGGGATCGAACAGCCCCAGCATTTT. It yields the protein CASRTGIEQPQHF.

The CDR3 sequence: CASSLAGASNEQYF. CDR3 DNA sequence: TGTGCCAGCAGCTTGGCGGGAGCCTCCAATGAGCAGTACTTC. The chain combines TRBV7-8 with TRBJ2-7; 7 positions agree with TRBD2. V was pared by 3 bases and J by 7 bases, with 9 bases of the junction left unmatched. CDR3 length equals 14 residues. Per the germline V gene, CDR1 is SGHVS and CDR2 is FQNEAQ.

This clonotype showed up many times. This chain uses TRBV2 with TRBJ2-2; 10 nucleotides align to TRBD1. There are 14 residues in the CDR3. Trimming cost V 6 bases and J 7 bases; bases outside gene matches: 5. In germline, CDR1 is SNHLY, CDR2 FYNNEI. As DNA, the CDR3 is TGTGCCAGCAGGAAGGACAGGGGGGACGGGGAGCTGTTTTTT. Translating it yields CASRKDRGDGELFF.

On this clonotype: The junction shows a germline mismatch at one end, possibly a read error. The chain joins TRBV29-1 to TRBJ2-5; 10 bases agree with TRBD1. This CDR3 has 13 residues. The germline CDR1 and CDR2 sequences are SQVTM and ANQGSEA. The DNA of the CDR3 is TGCAGCGTTGACGGGACAGGGGTGGAGACCCAGAACTTC. Amino acid sequence: CSVDGTGVETQNF. The full variable domain, in which reference TRBV29-1 and TRBJ2-5 provide the parts outside the CDR3, is SAVISQKPSRDICQRGTSLTIQCQVDSQVTMMFWYRQQPGQSLTLIATANQGSEATYESGFVIDKFPISRPNLTFSTLTVSNMSPEDSSIYLCSVDGTGVETQNFGPGTRLLVL.

The CDR3 nucleotides are TGCGCCAGCAGCTACTTCGACAGGACAACTAATGAAAAACTGTTTTTT. The encoded protein is CASSYFDRTTNEKLFF. The chain combines TRBV5-1 with TRBJ1-4; the D gene is possibly TRBD1 (6 bases). This CDR3 has 16 amino acids. CDR1 is SGHRS, CDR2 YFSETQ, per germline. With 3 bases removed from V and 0 bases from J, the gap between germline ends came to 12 bases.